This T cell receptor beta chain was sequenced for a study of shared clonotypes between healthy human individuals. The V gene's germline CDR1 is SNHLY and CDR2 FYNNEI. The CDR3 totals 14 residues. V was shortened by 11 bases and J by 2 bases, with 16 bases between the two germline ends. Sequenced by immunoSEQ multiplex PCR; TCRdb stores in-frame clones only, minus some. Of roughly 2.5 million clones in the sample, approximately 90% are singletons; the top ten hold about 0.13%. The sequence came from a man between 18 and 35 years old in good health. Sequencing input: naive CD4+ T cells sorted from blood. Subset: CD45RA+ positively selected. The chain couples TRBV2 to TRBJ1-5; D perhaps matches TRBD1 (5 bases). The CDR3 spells CAGNVQGGNQPQHF. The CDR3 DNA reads TGTGCCGGAAACGTCCAGGGAGGCAATCAGCCCCAGCATTTT.